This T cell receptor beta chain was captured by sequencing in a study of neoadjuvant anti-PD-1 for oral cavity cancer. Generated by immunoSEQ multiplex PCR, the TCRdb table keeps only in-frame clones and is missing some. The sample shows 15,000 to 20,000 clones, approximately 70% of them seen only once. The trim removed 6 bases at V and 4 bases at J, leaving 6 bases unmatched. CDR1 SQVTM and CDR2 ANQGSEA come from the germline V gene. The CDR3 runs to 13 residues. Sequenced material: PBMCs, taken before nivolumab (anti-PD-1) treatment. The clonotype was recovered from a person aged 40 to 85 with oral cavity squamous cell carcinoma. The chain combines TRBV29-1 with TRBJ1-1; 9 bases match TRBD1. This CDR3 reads CSVGDREGTEAFF. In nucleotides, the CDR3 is TGCAGCGTCGGGGACAGGGAGGGCACTGAAGCTTTCTTT.